This TCR beta chain emerged from a study of blood T cell repertoires in COVID-19. Background on the study: From the United States, Italy and Spain came samples of acute and convalescent COVID-19. In each case, the material was cDNA or gDNA derived from T cells, B-cell-depleted T cells, or PBMCs.

Germline V CDR1 and CDR2: SEHNR, FQNEAQ (reference sequence). The germline V and J ends were trimmed by 0 bases and 1 base, with 6 bases remaining between them. CDR3 length equals 14 residues. The repertoire was sequenced with immunoSEQ multiplex PCR; TCRdb's copy has only in-frame clones and lacks some. The table has 65,000 or so clones, roughly four fifths seen once; the top ten hold under 15%. The chain uses TRBV7-9 and TRBJ1-2; no firm D call. This receptor was identified in a man older than 75 with acute or convalescent COVID-19. Specimen: peripheral blood. The DNA for the CDR3 is TGTGCCAGCAGCTTAGCACAGATTAACTATGGCTACACCTTC. Amino acid sequence: CASSLAQINYGYTF.